This is a list of T cell receptor beta chains from one sample in a study of shared clonotypes between healthy human individuals. Generated by immunoSEQ multiplex PCR, the TCRdb table keeps only in-frame clones and is missing some. The sample lists about 2.3 million clones; 93% were seen once. Specimen: naive CD4+ T cells from PBMCs. Every receptor here comes from a man younger than 35 in good health. Some clones in this sample may be carry-over from other donors' samples. Each CDR3 is given with its conserved first and last residue. A D gene is named only where the DNA matches it firmly. The listing skips clone size in some rows; elsewhere it reads once, few, many or a size class.

clone_size,d_call,j_call,v_call,cdr3_nt,cdr3_aa
once,NA,TRBJ1-2,TRBV19,TGTGCCAGTAGTATAAGCCCGGGCCGTACAACCAACTATGGCTACACCTTC,CASSISPGRTTNYGYTF
NA,NA,TRBJ2-7,TRBV20-1,TGCAGTGCTAGGGACTACTACGAGCAGTACTTC,CSARDYYEQYF
NA,NA,TRBJ1-2,TRBV7-9,TGTGCCAGCAGCCCAAAGGGGCCCTATGGCTACACCTTC,CASSPKGPYGYTF
NA,NA,TRBJ2-7,TRBV27,TGTGCCAGCAGAGAAGGTCCTCCTCGCCCCTCCTACGAGCAGTACTTC,CASREGPPRPSYEQYF
NA,TRBD1,TRBJ1-5,TRBV7-2,TGTGCCAGCAGCTTAGGACAGGGTGGGTTTGGCAATCAGCCCCAGCATTTT,CASSLGQGGFGNQPQHF
NA,NA,TRBJ2-7,TRBV28,TGTGCCAGCAGTTTAGACAGAGACGCCGAGCAGTACTTC,CASSLDRDAEQYF
NA,TRBD1,TRBJ1-5,TRBV6-5,TGTGCCAGCAGTTCCGGGACAGGGAATCGGCAGCCCCAGCATTTT,CASSSGTGNRQPQHF
NA,NA,TRBJ1-1,TRBV5-1,TGCGCCAGCAGCTCCCAGCCCCAGGGTACCACTGAAGCTTTCTTT,CASSSQPQGTTEAFF
NA,TRBD1,TRBJ2-7,TRBV6-5,TGTGCCAGCAGGCCGGGACAGGGTCCCTACGAGCAGTACTTC,CASRPGQGPYEQYF
NA,NA,TRBJ1-4,TRBV5-1,TGCGCCAGCAGCTTGGGACCCTTGGAGGAAAAACCGTTTTTT,CASSLGPLEEKPFF
NA,NA,TRBJ2-6,TRBV7-9,TGTGCCAACGACAACTCTGGGGCCAACGTCCTGACTTTC,CANDNSGANVLTF
NA,NA,TRBJ1-4,TRBV7-9,TGTGCCAGCAGCCACCGGGACTGGAATGAAAAACTGTTTTTT,CASSHRDWNEKLFF
NA,TRBD2,TRBJ2-1,TRBV19,TGTGCCAGTAGCAATGGACTAGTCAATGAGCAGTTCTTC,CASSNGLVNEQFF
NA,NA,TRBJ1-3,TRBV6-5,TGTGCCAGCAGTTACGCGCCAGCCTCTGGAAACACCATATATTTT,CASSYAPASGNTIYF
NA,NA,TRBJ1-5,TRBV28,TGTGCCACCCGACTGGAGTTGGCCCAGCATTTT,CATRLELAQHF
NA,TRBD1,TRBJ1-5,TRBV27,TGTGCCAGCAGTCGGACAGGCGGAAATCAGCCCCAGCATTTT,CASSRTGGNQPQHF
NA,NA,TRBJ2-3,TRBV9,TGTGCCAGCAGCGTAAGGGGGTACGGGGATACGCAGTATTTT,CASSVRGYGDTQYF
NA,TRBD2,TRBJ2-7,TRBV5-6,TGTGCCAGCAGCTATAGCGGGGAGCAGTACTTC,CASSYSGEQYF
NA,NA,TRBJ2-1,TRBV7-2,TGTGCCAGCAGTAACAGGGTCGGTGAGCAGTTCTTC,CASSNRVGEQFF
NA,TRBD1,TRBJ2-4,TRBV5-4,TGTGCCAGCAGCCCAGGGTCCAGGGGGCAAAACATTCAGTACTTC,CASSPGSRGQNIQYF
NA,NA,TRBJ2-6,TRBV28,TGTGCCAGCGGTGACGGGGGCTCTGGGGCCAACGTCCTGACTTTC,CASGDGGSGANVLTF
NA,NA,TRBJ2-7,TRBV5-4,TGTGCCAGCAGCTTGGCGACCGGTAGAGAGCAGTACTTC,CASSLATGREQYF
NA,NA,TRBJ1-1,TRBV5-1,TGCGCCAGCAGCTTTGCCCGGGGGACGACCACTGAAGCTTTCTTT,CASSFARGTTTEAFF
NA,NA,TRBJ2-7,TRBV20-1,TGCAGTGCTAAAGGCCCCGGGGAGCAGTACTTC,CSAKGPGEQYF
once,TRBD1,TRBJ1-5,TRBV19,TGTGCCAGTAGTATAGATCGGACAGGGGGGCAGCCCCAGCATTTT,CASSIDRTGGQPQHF
once,NA,TRBJ1-2,TRBV5-1,TGCGCCAGGGAGGCGGGAAGAGGCTATGGCTACACCTTC,CAREAGRGYGYTF
NA,NA,TRBJ1-1,TRBV18,TGTGCCAGCTCACCCTGGACAGCCGGCTGGGCTGAAGCTTTCTTT,CASSPWTAGWAEAFF
NA,TRBD1,TRBJ2-7,TRBV30,TGTGCCTGGAGCGCCTGGGGACAGACCTACGAGCAGTACTTC,CAWSAWGQTYEQYF
NA,NA,TRBJ2-1,TRBV27,TGTGCCAGCAGTTTTAAGGGACTGCAGAAGAATGAGCAGTTCTTC,CASSFKGLQKNEQFF
few,NA,TRBJ1-1,TRBV30,TGTGCCTGGAGTAAATCCGAGAACACTGAAGCTTTCTTT,CAWSKSENTEAFF
NA,NA,TRBJ2-3,TRBV29-1,TGCAGCGCCGATCCGGCCCAGGCCACAGATACGCAGTATTTT,CSADPAQATDTQYF
NA,NA,TRBJ2-2,TRBV4-1,TGCGCCAGCAAGTTGAATACCGGGCCCTCCCTCGCCGGGGAGCTGTTTTTT,CASKLNTGPSLAGELFF
NA,NA,TRBJ2-1,TRBV5-1,TGCGCCAGCAGGATGGCGGGCTACAATGAGCAGTTCTTC,CASRMAGYNEQFF
NA,NA,TRBJ2-7,TRBV15,TGTGCCACCAGCACCAATGGGGGGCCCTACGAGCAGTACTTC,CATSTNGGPYEQYF
NA,TRBD1,TRBJ2-7,TRBV28,TGTGCCAGCAGTTTAAGTAGGGGGCTCTCCTACGAGCAGTACTTC,CASSLSRGLSYEQYF
NA,NA,TRBJ1-4,TRBV1,TGCACCAGCAGCCAAGAGCCGGGTTTTAATGAAAAACTGTTTTTT,CTSSQEPGFNEKLFF
NA,NA,TRBJ2-7,TRBV6-1,TGTGCCAGCAGTCCCCGGGGGACCTCCTACGAGCAGTACTTC,CASSPRGTSYEQYF
NA,NA,TRBJ2-1,TRBV19,TGTGCCAGTAGTAGGGCGGGAAGCTCCTACAATGAGCAGTTCTTC,CASSRAGSSYNEQFF
NA,NA,TRBJ1-2,TRBV7-9,TGTGCCAGCAGCTTAAAAGACAGCTATGGCTACACCTTC,CASSLKDSYGYTF
NA,TRBD2,TRBJ2-1,TRBV7-9,TGTGCCAGCAGCTTCAGCACTAGCGGGAGCACCTACAATGAGCAGTTCTTC,CASSFSTSGSTYNEQFF
NA,NA,TRBJ1-1,TRBV11-2,TGTGCCAGCAGCTTAGAGTTCACTGAAGCTTTCTTT,CASSLEFTEAFF
once,NA,TRBJ2-5,TRBV5-5,TGTGCCAGCAGCACAGGGTCAGGAGAGACCCAGTACTTC,CASSTGSGETQYF
few,NA,TRBJ1-5,TRBV30,TGTGCCTGGAGTAGGCAGGGCGGACAGCCCCAGCATTTT,CAWSRQGGQPQHF
NA,NA,TRBJ1-5,TRBV13,TGTGCCAGCAGCTTAGGACGCCAGCCCCAGCATTTT,CASSLGRQPQHF
NA,NA,TRBJ2-3,TRBV5-1,TGCGCCAGCAGCCACATACTTGGTGGAATCGATACGCAGTATTTT,CASSHILGGIDTQYF
NA,NA,TRBJ2-1,TRBV11-3,TGTGCCAGCAGCTCCCAGGGACTTTACAATGAGCAGTTCTTC,CASSSQGLYNEQFF
NA,TRBD1,TRBJ2-7,TRBV28,TGTGCCAGCATAGGACAGGGTGGTTCCTACGAGCAGTACTTC,CASIGQGGSYEQYF
NA,NA,TRBJ2-1,TRBV5-5,TGTGCCAGCAGCTTGGAATCGCTGAAGGTTAGGAATGAGCAGTTCTTC,CASSLESLKVRNEQFF
NA,TRBD2,TRBJ2-7,TRBV27,TGTGCCAGCAGTTCACCACGGGAGGGCTCTTACTACGAGCAGTACTTC,CASSSPREGSYYEQYF
NA,NA,TRBJ2-5,TRBV7-3,TGTGCCAGCAGTACTACAGGGCTGGAGACCCAGTACTTC,CASSTTGLETQYF
NA,NA,TRBJ2-2,TRBV7-7,TGTGCCAGCCGGGACCTGAACACCGGGGAGCTGTTTTTT,CASRDLNTGELFF
NA,TRBD2,TRBJ2-7,TRBV4-3,TGCGCCAGCAGCCCAGCTAGCGGGAGGGCCTCCGAGCAGTACTTC,CASSPASGRASEQYF